This TCR beta chain was sequenced for a study of blood T cell repertoires in COVID-19. The CDR3 is made up of 16 amino acids. Between the trimmed V and J ends, which lost 0 bases and 2 bases, there was a span of 12 bases. Looked up from germline, CDR1 is SGHRS and CDR2 is YFSETQ. Sequenced by immunoSEQ multiplex PCR; TCRdb stores in-frame clones only, minus some. The sample shows 350,000 or so clones, around 89% of them seen only once. The receptor's source is a man younger than 30 with active or convalescent COVID-19. Sequenced: peripheral blood. The chain recombines TRBV5-1 with TRBJ1-3, with D hard to call. CDR3: CASSLVAGATGNTIYF. The CDR3 DNA reads TGCGCCAGCAGCTTGGTAGCGGGAGCCACTGGAAACACCATATATTTT.